The 31 T cell receptor beta chains reported below all come from one sample, sequenced in a study of OX40 agonist ivuxolimab in advanced cancers. The protocol was immunoSEQ multiplex PCR, while the TCRdb copy is restricted to in-frame clones and leaves out a portion. The profile shows more than 65,000 clones, about 91% of them singletons. Sample: CD4+ or CD8+ T cells sorted from blood, taken in a trial of the OX40 agonist ivuxolimab. The receptors were gathered from an adult with an advanced solid tumor such as melanoma, head and neck, liver or kidney cancer.

The chain employs TRBV7-2 and TRBJ2-3, with TRBD2 matching 7 bases. Germline lookup yields CDR1 SGHTA and CDR2 FQGNSA. V was pared by 1 base and J by 7 bases, with 11 bases of the junction left unmatched. The CDR3 is 16 amino acids. CDR3 nucleotides: TGTGCCAGCAGCTTAGAGTCGGGGACTACCACGTATACGCAGTATTTT. Translated, it gives CASSLESGTTTYTQYF.

The rearrangement uses TRBV7-2 and TRBJ2-7, with 11 bases fitting TRBD2. The V gene end was trimmed by 7 bases and the J gene end by 3 bases; junction bases not matched to a gene: 8. CDR3 length: 15 amino acids. The germline CDR1 and CDR2 sequences are SGHTA and FQGNSA. The CDR3 sequence is CASTPGLAEIYEQYF. DNA for the CDR3: TGTGCCAGCACCCCGGGACTAGCGGAAATCTACGAGCAGTACTTC.

This clone has a handful of counts. The chain is built from TRBV7-2 and TRBJ1-6; 10 bases agree with TRBD1. Germline CDR1 SGHTA, CDR2 FQGNSA. The CDR3 contains 15 residues. V lost 2 bases, J lost 7 bases, and 2 bases stayed unmatched. CDR3 amino acids: CASSLWGQGNSPLHF. The DNA for the CDR3 is TGTGCCAGCAGCTTATGGGGACAGGGGAATTCACCCCTCCACTTT.

This sequence joins TRBV10-1 and TRBJ2-7, with D possibly being TRBD2 (5 bases). V shed 2 bases and J shed 3 bases, with 11 bases lying between them. The CDR3 is 14 residues long. Germline loops: CDR1 WNHNN, CDR2 SYGVQD (reference sequence). The CDR3 loop is CASSEGLAFYEQYF. In DNA form, the CDR3 reads TGCGCCAGCAGTGAGGGACTTGCTTTCTACGAGCAGTACTTC.

V is TRBV7-9 and J is TRBJ2-3, with D possibly being TRBD1 or TRBD2 (5 bases each). CDR3 size: 15 residues. Per germline, CDR1 SEHNR and CDR2 FQNEAQ (reference sequence). The ends were cut back, 2 bases at V and 3 bases at J, with 12 bases in the middle. Here the CDR3 DNA reads TGTGCCAGCAGCTTACAGGGTGGGGGTACAGATACGCAGTATTTT. This sequence encodes CASSLQGGGTDTQYF.

This chain links TRBV20-1 with TRBJ2-7, with a tentative D call TRBD2 (6 bases). Trimming removed 5 bases at V and 4 bases at J, with 9 bases between. The germline CDR1 and CDR2 sequences are DFQATT and SNEGSKA (reference sequence). The CDR3 is 11 residues long. The DNA of the CDR3 is TGCAGTGCTTGGGAGGCGTACGAGCAGTACTTC. Residues: CSAWEAYEQYF.

The chain uses TRBV5-1 and TRBJ1-1; perhaps TRBD1 as D (5 bases). Trimming shortened V by 4 bases and J by 6 bases, and 22 bases separated the two germline ends. The CDR3 has 16 amino acids. CDR1 SGHRS and CDR2 YFSETQ come from the germline V gene. The CDR3 region has the DNA TGCGCCAGCAGCCCCTCCCCGGGGGTAGGAAGCGCTGAAGCTTTCTTT. As protein: CASSPSPGVGSAEAFF.

The chain couples TRBV6-1 to TRBJ2-7; unclear D gene. The germline V gene encodes CDR1 MNHNS and CDR2 SASEGT. The CDR3 covers 14 residues. The V end lost 4 bases, the J end lost 0 bases, and 10 bases lay between the germline ends. The CDR3 protein is CASSVEQSSYEQYF. The CDR3 DNA reads TGTGCCAGCAGTGTTGAGCAGAGCTCCTACGAGCAGTACTTC.

V is TRBV11-2 and J is TRBJ2-3; no clear D gene. CDR1 is SGHAT and CDR2 is FQNNGV in the germline V gene. The CDR3 runs to 14 residues. Trimming took off 0 bases at V and 7 bases at J, with 11 bases between the two ends. This chain's CDR3 is CASSLDLPLHTQYF. The CDR3 nucleotides are TGTGCCAGCAGCTTAGATCTCCCCTTACATACGCAGTATTTT. The full variable domain, its missing parts supplied by reference TRBV11-2 and TRBJ2-3, is EAGVAQSPRYKIIEKRQSVAFWCNPISGHATLYWYQQILGQGPKLLIQFQNNGVVDDSQLPKDRFSAERLKGVDSTLKIQPAKLEDSAVYLCASSLDLPLHTQYFGPGTRLTVL.

V gene TRBV7-8 combines with J gene TRBJ2-1; 11 nucleotides line up with TRBD2. V was clipped by 5 bases and J by 0 bases; unmatched bases: 18. The CDR3 loop spans 21 amino acids. Germline CDR1 and CDR2: SGHVS and FQNEAQ. In nucleotides, the CDR3 is TGTGCCAGCAGCCTTCGGGCCCTAGCGGGGGGACCTCCTAGCTCCTACAATGAGCAGTTCTTC. Its translation: CASSLRALAGGPPSSYNEQFF.

J is TRBJ2-3 and V is TRBV9; the D is unclear. Trimming pared 3 bases from V and 2 bases from J, leaving 13 bases between. The CDR3 is 15 amino acids. Per germline, CDR1 SGDLS and CDR2 YYNGEE. CDR3 sequence reads: CASSDGGGLTDTQYF. The DNA of the CDR3 is TGTGCCAGCAGCGACGGTGGTGGGCTCACAGATACGCAGTATTTT.

This sequence joins TRBV21-1 and TRBJ1-2. TRBV21-1 counts as a pseudogene. This CDR3 region has 15 residues. The CDR3 region has the DNA TGTGCCAGCAGCATCGGACCTTATGCTAACTATGGCTACACCTTC. Translated: CASSIGPYANYGYTF.

The gene calls are TRBV5-1 and TRBJ1-5; no definite D call. Germline V gene sequence: CDR1 SGHRS, CDR2 YFSETQ. The CDR3 loop spans 15 amino acids. V dropped 1 base and J dropped 0 bases, with 8 bases sitting between them. Written as DNA, the CDR3 is TGCGCCAGCAGCTTGCTGGGCGATAGCAATCAGCCCCAGCATTTT. Amino acids: CASSLLGDSNQPQHF.

The V call is TRBV5-1, the J call TRBJ1-4; no firm D call. CDR1 and CDR2 from the germline V gene are SGHRS and YFSETQ. The ends were cut back, 0 bases at V and 6 bases at J, with 12 bases in the middle. The CDR3 has 15 amino acids. The CDR3 loop is CASSLGDGPYEKLFF. The CDR3, as DNA: TGCGCCAGCAGCTTGGGTGATGGCCCTTATGAAAAACTGTTTTTT.

The chain is built from TRBV5-1 and TRBJ1-1, with 9 nucleotides matching TRBD1. Germline CDR1 reads SGHRS; CDR2 reads YFSETQ. Trimming cost V 5 bases and J 4 bases; bases outside gene matches: 6. The CDR3 runs 14 residues. In DNA form, the CDR3 reads TGCGCCAGCAGTCCTGGACAGGGGCCCACTGAAGCTTTCTTT. The encoded protein is CASSPGQGPTEAFF.

The J gene is TRBJ2-1, the V gene TRBV7-6; 11 positions agree with TRBD2. V shed 3 bases and J 5 bases; nucleotides not matched to a gene: 12. The CDR3 contains 18 residues. Looked up from germline, CDR1 is SGHVS and CDR2 is FNYEAQ. CDR3: CASSFGAILAGGHNEQFF. The CDR3 bases are TGTGCCAGCAGCTTTGGGGCTATCCTAGCGGGGGGCCACAATGAGCAGTTCTTC.

The J gene is TRBJ2-7, the V gene TRBV11-3; 7 bases match TRBD1. With 5 bases clipped from V and 2 bases from J, the junction kept 3 bases outside the gene matches. This CDR3 is 13 amino acids long. Germline V gives CDR1 SGHNT, CDR2 YENEEA. The CDR3 bases are TGTGCCAGCAGCGACGGGACAGCCTACGAGCAGTACTTC. Encoded protein: CASSDGTAYEQYF.

This clone was seen just once. V and J are TRBV5-4 and TRBJ2-3, with D perhaps matching TRBD2 (5 bases). CDR3 length: 15 amino acids. Germline V CDR1 and CDR2: SGHNT, YYREEE (reference sequence). V lost 4 bases to trimming and J lost 2 bases, with 14 bases between them. This CDR3 reads CASSADFGDTDTQYF. CDR3 bases: TGTGCCAGCAGCGCGGACTTCGGAGACACAGATACGCAGTATTTT.

V gene TRBV7-3 combines with J gene TRBJ2-2, with 10 bases that match TRBD2. Trimming took 5 bases from V and 1 from J; bases not matched to a gene: 4. This CDR3 is built from 16 residues. Germline CDR1 and CDR2: SGHTA and FQGTGA. The DNA of the CDR3 is TGTGCCAGCAGCGCTAGCGGGGGTCAGAACACCGGGGAGCTGTTTTTT. The encoded protein is CASSASGGQNTGELFF. The full variable domain, rest sourced from reference TRBV7-3 and TRBJ2-2, is GAGVSQTPSNKVTEKGKYVELRCDPISGHTALYWYRQSLGQGPEFLIYFQGTGAADDSGLPNDRFFAVRPEGSVSTLKIQRTERGDSAVYLCASSASGGQNTGELFFGEGSRLTVL.

This clone was detected a few times. Written as DNA, the CDR3 is TGTGCCAGCAGCACATCAGCTGAAGCTTTCTTT. Translating it yields CASSTSAEAFF. This rearrangement joins TRBV7-2 to TRBJ1-1; D is unclear. The V end lost 5 bases, the J end lost 6 bases, and 7 bases lay between the germline ends. The CDR3 has 11 residues. CDR1 and CDR2 (germline): SGHTA, FQGNSA.

Worth noting for this clone: The junction departs from the called germline gene at one end, perhaps through a read error. This chain connects TRBV2 to TRBJ1-1, with D perhaps matching TRBD1 (6 bases). The CDR3 runs 23 residues. Germline V lookup: CDR1 SNHLY, CDR2 FYNNEI. CDR3 sequence (DNA): TGTGCCAGCAGGGAAGGACAGATTTTATGGGCGACCTTCAGGATTTCATCGGGCACTGAAGCTTTCTTT. Amino acids: CASREGQILWATFRISSGTEAFF.

This chain connects TRBV5-1 to TRBJ1-2, with 7 bases lining up with TRBD1. Germline V CDR1 and CDR2: SGHRS, YFSETQ. With 2 bases clipped from V and 2 bases from J, the junction kept 9 bases outside the gene matches. The CDR3 is 16 amino acids. CDR3 in DNA: TGCGCCAGCAGCTTAGTCACAGGGGATGTCAACTATGGCTACACCTTC. Residues: CASSLVTGDVNYGYTF.

V usage is TRBV27 and J usage is TRBJ2-7; 9 bases are a match to TRBD1. V lost 1 base, J lost 1 base, and 5 bases stayed unmatched. CDR1 is MNHEY and CDR2 is SMNVEV in the germline V gene (reference sequence). This CDR3 has 16 amino acids. The CDR3, as DNA: TGTGCCAGCAGTTTATTATCCGGGACAGGGTCCTACGAGCAGTACTTC. Translation gives CASSLLSGTGSYEQYF.

The chain combines TRBV27 with TRBJ2-1, with a possible D match to TRBD2 (6 bases). This CDR3 contains 16 residues. Per the germline V gene, CDR1 is MNHEY and CDR2 is SMNVEV (reference sequence). V lost 3 bases and J 4 bases, leaving 16 bases between the germline ends. The CDR3 nucleotides are TGTGCCAGCAGTTTTAGTGCGCAGGGAGGTTACAATGAGCAGTTCTTC. Its translation is CASSFSAQGGYNEQFF.

This rearrangement joins TRBV19 to TRBJ1-6; perhaps TRBD1 as D (5 bases). Trimming removed 3 bases from V and 7 bases from J, with 13 bases in between. Germline CDR1 reads LNHDA; CDR2 reads SQIVND (reference sequence). The CDR3 runs to 15 residues. For the CDR3, the DNA is TGTGCCAGTAGTATGCAGGGAAGAGGGAATTCACCCCTCCACTTT. Translated, it gives CASSMQGRGNSPLHF. The full variable domain, completed using reference TRBV19 and TRBJ1-6, is DGGITQSPKYLFRKEGQNVTLSCEQNLNHDAMYWYRQDPGQGLRLIYYSQIVNDFQKGDIAEGYSVSREKKESFPLTVTSAQKNPTAFYLCASSMQGRGNSPLHFGNGTRLTVT.

The V call is TRBV6-6, the J call TRBJ2-1; D may be TRBD2 (6 bases). Looked up from germline, CDR1 is MNHNY and CDR2 is SVGAGI (reference sequence). V gave up 4 bases and J gave up 5 bases, with 6 bases separating them. This CDR3 is 12 amino acids long. The CDR3 spells CASSWTNNEQFF. Here the CDR3 DNA reads TGTGCCAGCAGTTGGACTAACAATGAGCAGTTCTTC.

In nucleotides, the CDR3 is TGCGCCAGCAGCCACGCAAGGGGGGGCTTCGGAAACACCATATATTTT. Translation: CASSHARGGFGNTIYF. V is TRBV4-1 and J is TRBJ1-3; maybe TRBD1 (6 bases). The germline V gene encodes CDR1 MGHRA and CDR2 YSYEKL. Trimming took off 3 bases at V and 4 bases at J, with 16 bases between the two ends. The CDR3 totals 16 residues.

The rearrangement joins TRBV5-1 to TRBJ2-3; 9 bases map to TRBD2. V shed 4 bases and J 4 bases; nucleotides not matched to a gene: 7. The CDR3 sequence is 15 residues long. Germline loops: CDR1 SGHRS, CDR2 YFSETQ. CDR3 DNA sequence: TGCGCCAGCAGCAAACTAGCGGGCGCACCAGATACGCAGTATTTT. This gives the protein CASSKLAGAPDTQYF.

The rearrangement uses TRBV5-1 and TRBJ1-4; tentative D call: TRBD1 (6 bases). Germline assignment: CDR1 SGHRS and CDR2 YFSETQ. Trimming took off 4 bases at V and 0 bases at J, with 19 bases between the two ends. CDR3 length equals 18 residues. CDR3 DNA sequence: TGCGCCAGCAGCCCCGGGACACGAAAGGGGGCAACTAATGAAAAACTGTTTTTT. This codes for CASSPGTRKGATNEKLFF. Complete variable domain (other parts from reference TRBV5-1 and TRBJ1-4): KAGVTQTPRYLIKTRGQQVTLSCSPISGHRSVSWYQQTPGQGLQFLFEYFSETQRNKGNFPGRFSGRQFSNSRSEMNVSTLELGDSALYLCASSPGTRKGATNEKLFFGSGTQLSVL.

This clone was detected only a few times. The chain uses TRBV20-1 and TRBJ1-5; no definite D call. V was cut by 3 bases and J by 13 bases, with 4 bases left in between. The length of the CDR3 is 8 residues. From germline, CDR1 is DFQATT and CDR2 SNEGSKA (reference sequence). CDR3 DNA sequence: TGCAGTGCTAGGGGACAGCATTTT. Translated, it gives CSARGQHF.

The genes are TRBV4-1 and TRBJ1-4; no definite D call. Germline V gene data show CDR1 as MGHRA and CDR2 as YSYEKL. V was cut by 4 bases and J by 1 base, with 13 bases left in between. The CDR3 spans 16 residues. The CDR3 reads CASSLGPGITNEKLFF. CDR3 nucleotides: TGCGCCAGCAGCCTCGGGCCGGGAATAACTAATGAAAAACTGTTTTTT.